The sample holds one count of the clone carrying this T cell receptor (beta chain). The target antigen is unknown. These data are taken from a study of T cell repertoires in cytomegalovirus infection. Turning to the study itself: CMV epitopes, recently identified HLA-C-restricted and well-studied HLA-B-restricted, were used. Public signatures in TCR beta pointed to CMV infection and matching HLA type. General study findings and limits: Carriers of CMV plus the relevant HLA were identified by cumulative public TCR beta family frequency. The ex vivo response was dominated by HLA-C-restricted CMV-specific TCR beta clonotypes.

TCRdb re-analysed the reads in MiXCR, keeping a single row per CDR3 protein. The sample holds about 920,000 distinct CDR3 sequences, about a third seen once. The germline V and J ends were trimmed by 8 bases and 4 bases, with 15 bases remaining between them. The CDR3 sequence is 14 residues long. Germline V gene sequence: CDR1 MNHEY, CDR2 SVGAGI. The clonotype originates from a human donor in good health (CMV status not recorded). Some clones in this sample may be carry-over from other donors' samples. The genes are TRBV6-5 and TRBJ2-1, with a possible D match to TRBD2 (5 bases). The specimen was cultured CD8+ T cells from PBMCs, collected from culture after CMV antigen stimulation. The CDR3 is CASSPGGRYNEQFF. Here the CDR3 DNA reads TGTGCCAGCTCCCCCGGTGGGAGATACAATGAGCAGTTCTTC.